This T cell receptor beta chain comes out of a study of T cells after yellow fever vaccination. A single record per CDR3 protein comes from TCRdb applying MiXCR to the 5' RACE reads. This table has under 200,000 distinct CDR3 sequences, approximately 9.9% appearing once. Germline CDR1 reads MNHEY; CDR2 reads SVGEGT. The CDR3 has 15 residues. Deletions cut 1 base from V and 7 bases from J, with 14 bases between. The receptor was isolated from a man aged 18-30 years who received the YFV17D yellow fever vaccine. This rearrangement joins TRBV6-2 or TRBV6-3 to TRBJ2-1; the D gene could be TRBD1 or TRBD2 (6 bases each). Here the sequenced sample was CD8+ T cells sorted from PBMCs, taken 15 days after the yellow fever booster vaccination. As DNA, the CDR3 is TGTGCCAGCAGTTACTTGAGGGGGGCTGGGAATGAGCAGTTCTTC. It codes for CASSYLRGAGNEQFF.